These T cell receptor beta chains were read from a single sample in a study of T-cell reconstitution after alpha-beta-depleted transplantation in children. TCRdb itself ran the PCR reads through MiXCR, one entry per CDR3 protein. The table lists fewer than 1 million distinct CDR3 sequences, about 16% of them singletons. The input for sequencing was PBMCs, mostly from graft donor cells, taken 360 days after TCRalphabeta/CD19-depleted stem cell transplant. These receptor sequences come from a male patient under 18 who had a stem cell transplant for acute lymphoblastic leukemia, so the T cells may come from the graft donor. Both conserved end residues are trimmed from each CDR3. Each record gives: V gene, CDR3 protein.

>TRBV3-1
ASSQFVLVTSGPDTQY
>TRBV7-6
ASSLLGQIGTGEQF
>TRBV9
ASNRDSSSTDTQY
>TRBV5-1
ASSPSYGLAGVRGDTQY
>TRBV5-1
ASSLRSGGCETQY
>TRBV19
ASSTKQGVNTEAF
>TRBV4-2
ASSRPIPTSEGLNEQF
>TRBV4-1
ASSQDMAAPGRLSDTQY
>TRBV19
ASRLRDSYNEQF
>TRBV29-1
SFTGVTNEQF
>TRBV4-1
ASSQAGTGLYEQY
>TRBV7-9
ASSLKRSHYEQY
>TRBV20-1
SAVSRTSGSNEQF
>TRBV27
ATVAGGGNEQF
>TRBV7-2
ASSLKFRVVPQY
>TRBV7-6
ASSLVFRAGGKTQY
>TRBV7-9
ASSPRFAGGNNEQF
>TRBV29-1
SVDRARTEAF
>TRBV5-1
ASSRLLSDNHEQF
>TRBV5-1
ASSLVAGPLYEQY
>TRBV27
ASRGGLGRWDEQF
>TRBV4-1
ASSQVGTGTGHEQY
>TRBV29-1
SVAGTSGSNEQY
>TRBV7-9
VLTQGLSIQPQH
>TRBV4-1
ASSQMGDRDAEQY
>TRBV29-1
STRTGRGSQY
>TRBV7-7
ASSAGQGGFGETQY
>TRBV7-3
ASGPTNVGGELF
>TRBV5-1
ASSGGTPRASPLH
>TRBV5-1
ASRPNSGRIQETQY
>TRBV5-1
ASRLAGGTDTQY
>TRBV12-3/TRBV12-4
ASSFSRGHEQY
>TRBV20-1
SAPRGSSGSYEQF
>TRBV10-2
ASATIDTQY
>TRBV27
ASTPGLDRYEQF
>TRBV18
ASSPYGTGTDTQY
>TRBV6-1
ASRGRQAPWNTEAF
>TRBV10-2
ASRGLAGDYEQY
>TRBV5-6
ASSLAGLAESSYEQY
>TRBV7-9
ASSTAPVGGYNEQF
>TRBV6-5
ASSYGYRNTEAF